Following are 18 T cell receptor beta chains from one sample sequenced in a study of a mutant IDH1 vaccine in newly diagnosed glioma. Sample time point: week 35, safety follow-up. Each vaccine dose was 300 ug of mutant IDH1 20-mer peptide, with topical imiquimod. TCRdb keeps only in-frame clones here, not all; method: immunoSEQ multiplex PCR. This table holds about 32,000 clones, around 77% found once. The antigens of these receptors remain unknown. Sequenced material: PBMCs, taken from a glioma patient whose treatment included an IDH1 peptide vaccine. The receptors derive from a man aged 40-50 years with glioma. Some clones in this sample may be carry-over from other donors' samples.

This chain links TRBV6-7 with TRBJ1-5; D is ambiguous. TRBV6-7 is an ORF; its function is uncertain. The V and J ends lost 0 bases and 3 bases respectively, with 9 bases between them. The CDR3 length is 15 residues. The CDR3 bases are TGTGCCAGCAGTTACTCTTTACAGATCAATCAGCCCCAGCATTTT. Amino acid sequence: CASSYSLQINQPQHF.

The CDR3 is CASSQTIDRRKSSYNSPLHF. DNA of the CDR3: TGCGCCAGCAGCCAAACGATAGACAGGCGCAAGAGCTCCTATAATTCACCCCTCCACTTT. V usage is TRBV4-1 and J usage is TRBJ1-6; TRBD1 is a possible D gene (6 bases). The CDR3 runs to 20 residues. Trimming left V 2 bases short and J 0 bases short, with 20 bases between. CDR1 MGHRA and CDR2 YSYEKL come from the germline V gene.

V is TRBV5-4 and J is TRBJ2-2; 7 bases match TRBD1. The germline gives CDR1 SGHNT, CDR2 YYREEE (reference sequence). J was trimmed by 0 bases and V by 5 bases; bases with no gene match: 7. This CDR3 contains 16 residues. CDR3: CASSSNRGSNTGELFF. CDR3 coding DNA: TGTGCCAGCAGTTCGAACAGGGGATCGAACACCGGGGAGCTGTTTTTT.

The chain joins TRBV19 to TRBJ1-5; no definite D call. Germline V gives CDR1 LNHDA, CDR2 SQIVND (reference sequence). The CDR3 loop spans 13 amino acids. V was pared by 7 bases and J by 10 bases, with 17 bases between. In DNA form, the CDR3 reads TGTGCCAGTAAGGGCTACATGGAGTTACCCCAGCATTTT. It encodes CASKGYMELPQHF.

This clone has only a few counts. CDR3 nucleotides: TGCGCCAGCAGATTCGAAAATCTGTCCGAGCAGTACTTC. This gives the protein CASRFENLSEQYF. The genes are TRBV10-1 and TRBJ2-7; no definite D call. The CDR3 is 13 residues long. CDR1 and CDR2 from the germline V gene are WNHNN and SYGVQD (reference sequence). V lost 6 bases, J lost 6 bases, and 15 bases lay in between.

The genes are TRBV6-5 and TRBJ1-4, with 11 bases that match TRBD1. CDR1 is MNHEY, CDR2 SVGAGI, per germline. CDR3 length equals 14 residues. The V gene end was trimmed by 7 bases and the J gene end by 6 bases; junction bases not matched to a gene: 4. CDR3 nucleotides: TGTGCCAGCACCCGGGACAGGGGGGATGAAAAACTGTTTTTT. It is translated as CASTRDRGDEKLFF.

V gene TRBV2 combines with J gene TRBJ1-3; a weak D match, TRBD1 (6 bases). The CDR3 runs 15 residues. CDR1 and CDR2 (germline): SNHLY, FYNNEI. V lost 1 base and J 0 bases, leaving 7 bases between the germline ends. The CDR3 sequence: CASSEEQGSGNTIYF. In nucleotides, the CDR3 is TGTGCCAGCAGTGAAGAACAGGGCTCTGGAAACACCATATATTTT.

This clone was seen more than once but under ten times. CDR3 loop: CASSGGQGAYGELFF. CDR3 nucleotides: TGTGCCAGCAGTGGGGGACAGGGGGCGTACGGGGAGCTGTTTTTT. The chain has TRBV6-1 and TRBJ2-2; 12 nucleotides line up with TRBD1. Germline V gene sequence: CDR1 MNHNS, CDR2 SASEGT. The V gene end was trimmed by 4 bases and the J gene end by 7 bases; junction bases not matched to a gene: 4. The CDR3 contains 15 residues.

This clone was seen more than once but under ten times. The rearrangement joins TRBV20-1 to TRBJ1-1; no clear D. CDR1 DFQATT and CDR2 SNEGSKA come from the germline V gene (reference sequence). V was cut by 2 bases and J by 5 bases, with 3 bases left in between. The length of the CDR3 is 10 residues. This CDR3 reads CSARQTEAFF. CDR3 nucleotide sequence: TGCAGTGCTAGACAGACTGAAGCTTTCTTT.

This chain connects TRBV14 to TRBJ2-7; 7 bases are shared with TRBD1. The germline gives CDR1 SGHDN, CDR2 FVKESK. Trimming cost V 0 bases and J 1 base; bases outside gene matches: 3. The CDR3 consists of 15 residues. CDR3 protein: CASSQEGQSSYEQYF. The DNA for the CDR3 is TGTGCCAGCAGCCAAGAGGGACAGAGTTCCTACGAGCAGTACTTC.

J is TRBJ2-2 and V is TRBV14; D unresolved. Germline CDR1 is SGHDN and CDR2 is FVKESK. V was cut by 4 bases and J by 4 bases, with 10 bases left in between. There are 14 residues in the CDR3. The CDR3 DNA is TGTGCCAGCAGCCCACTTAGTAGCACCGGGGAGCTGTTTTTT. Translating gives CASSPLSSTGELFF. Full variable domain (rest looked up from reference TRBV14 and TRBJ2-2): EAGVTQFPSHSVIEKGQTVTLRCDPISGHDNLYWYRRVMGKEIKFLLHFVKESKQDESGMPNNRFLAERTGGTYSTLKVQPAELEDSGVYFCASSPLSSTGELFFGEGSRLTVL.

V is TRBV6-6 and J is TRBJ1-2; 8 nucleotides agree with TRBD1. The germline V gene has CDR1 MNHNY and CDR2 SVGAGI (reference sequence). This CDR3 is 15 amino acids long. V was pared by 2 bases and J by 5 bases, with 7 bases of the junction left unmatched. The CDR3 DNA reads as TGTGCCAGCAGTTACCTGGGACAGGCGGGATATGGCTACACCTTC. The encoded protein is CASSYLGQAGYGYTF.

The CDR3 loop is CASSVRDRGDSEAFF. Here the CDR3 DNA reads TGCGCCAGCAGCGTAAGGGACAGGGGTGATTCTGAAGCTTTCTTT. The V call is TRBV5-1, the J call TRBJ1-1; 10 bases match TRBD1. V gave up 4 bases and J gave up 6 bases; unmatched junction bases: 9. The CDR3 is 15 residues long. Germline V gene lookup returns CDR1 SGHRS and CDR2 YFSETQ.

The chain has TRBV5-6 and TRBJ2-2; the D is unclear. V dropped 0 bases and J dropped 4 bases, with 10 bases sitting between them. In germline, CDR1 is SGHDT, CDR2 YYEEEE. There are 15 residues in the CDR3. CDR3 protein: CASSLVTPLTGELFF. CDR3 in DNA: TGTGCCAGCAGCTTGGTGACACCCCTCACCGGGGAGCTGTTTTTT.

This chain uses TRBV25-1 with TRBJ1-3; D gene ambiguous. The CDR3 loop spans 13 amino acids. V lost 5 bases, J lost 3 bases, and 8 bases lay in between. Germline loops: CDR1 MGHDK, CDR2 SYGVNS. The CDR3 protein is CASSLRVGNTIYF. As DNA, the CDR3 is TGTGCCAGCAGTCTAAGGGTTGGAAACACCATATATTTT.

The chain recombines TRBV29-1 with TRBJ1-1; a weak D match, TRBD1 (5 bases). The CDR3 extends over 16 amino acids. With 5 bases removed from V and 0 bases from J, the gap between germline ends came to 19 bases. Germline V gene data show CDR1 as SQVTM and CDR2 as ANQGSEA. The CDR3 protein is CSVLNPRARMNTEAFF. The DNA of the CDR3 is TGCAGCGTTCTAAATCCCAGGGCCAGAATGAACACTGAAGCTTTCTTT. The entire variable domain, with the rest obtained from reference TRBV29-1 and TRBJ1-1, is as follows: SAVISQKPSRDICQRGTSLTIQCQVDSQVTMMFWYRQQPGQSLTLIATANQGSEATYESGFVIDKFPISRPNLTFSTLTVSNMSPEDSSIYLCSVLNPRARMNTEAFFGQGTRLTVV.

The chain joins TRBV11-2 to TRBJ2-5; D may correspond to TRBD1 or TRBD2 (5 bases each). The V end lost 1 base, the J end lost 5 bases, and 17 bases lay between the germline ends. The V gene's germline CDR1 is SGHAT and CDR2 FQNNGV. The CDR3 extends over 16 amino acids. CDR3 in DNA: TGTGCCAGCAGCTTAGGGGGGACGCCATTCTTTGAGACCCAGTACTTC. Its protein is CASSLGGTPFFETQYF.

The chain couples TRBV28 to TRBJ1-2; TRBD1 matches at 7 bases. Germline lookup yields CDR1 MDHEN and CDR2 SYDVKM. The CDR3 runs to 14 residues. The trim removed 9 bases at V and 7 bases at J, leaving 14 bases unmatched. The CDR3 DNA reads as TGTGCCAGTGATCCGGGACAGTGGTACCCTGGCTACACCTTC. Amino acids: CASDPGQWYPGYTF.